The 4 T cell receptor beta chains in this list originate from one sample, sequenced in a study of molecular identifiers for immune sequencing clone quantification. TCRdb called the PCR reads again in MiXCR, with one record for every CDR3 protein. The sample shows approximately 590,000 distinct CDR3 sequences, 25% of them seen only once. Source material: naive CD8+ T cells from blood, with Jurkat cell RNA spiked in. Sample subset: FACS-sorted CD8+CD4-CCR7+CD45RA+ naive T cells. These receptors all stem from a human donor in good health. Some libraries in this study had Jurkat cell RNA spiked in.

This clonotype was counted only a few times. The chain is built from TRBV7-9 and TRBJ2-1, with 10 bases matching TRBD2. J gave up 6 bases and V 2 bases, and 4 bases lay outside the gene matches. This CDR3 is built from 15 residues. CDR1 is SEHNR, CDR2 FQNEAQ, per germline (reference sequence). CDR3 protein: CASSLTLAGANEQFF. The CDR3 DNA reads as TGTGCCAGCAGCTTAACTCTAGCGGGGGCCAATGAGCAGTTCTTC.

In its sample, this clonotype was seen many times. The rearrangement links TRBV7-9 to TRBJ1-1, with 7 bases matching TRBD1. The CDR3 has 15 residues. Germline CDR1 is SEHNR and CDR2 is FQNEAQ (reference sequence). V lost 8 bases, J lost 8 bases, and 17 bases stayed unmatched. DNA for the CDR3: TGTGCCAGCTTCATTTCGACAGGGTTTACTGGAGAAGCTTTCTTT. Translated: CASFISTGFTGEAFF.

At least ten counts were recorded for this clonotype. The chain employs TRBV4-3 and TRBJ2-3, with D perhaps matching TRBD1 (5 bases). The V and J ends lost 0 bases and 3 bases respectively, with 16 bases between them. Germline V gives CDR1 LGHNA, CDR2 YSLEER. The CDR3 has 17 residues. CDR3 nucleotide sequence: TGCGCCAGCAGCCAAGATATCACTCCACAGGTGACAGATACGCAGTATTTT. Its protein is CASSQDITPQVTDTQYF.

Only a few counts were recorded for this clonotype. With only one base between it and a far larger clone, this is likely a read error. V usage is TRBV5-3 and J usage is TRBJ1-1, with no clear D. TRBV5-3 has ORF status, its function being uncertain. The CDR3 extends over 13 amino acids. Here the CDR3 reads CASSFTENTEAFF. The CDR3 bases are TGTGCCAGCAGCTTTACAGAGAACACTGAAGCTTTCTTT.